This paragraph reports one T cell receptor (beta chain). These data come from a study of blood T cell repertoires in COVID-19. On the study more broadly: The samples span acute and convalescent COVID-19 from the United States, Italy and Spain. Sample material is recorded as cDNA or gDNA derived from T cells, B-cell-depleted T cells, or PBMCs.

Source study methods: Amplified reference gene primers provided the basis for estimating nucleated cell counts. TCRdb's copy holds only in-frame clones and misses some; the assay was immunoSEQ multiplex PCR. That table gives V, J and clone size, and the DNA gave D and trimming. This repertoire shows hundreds of thousands of clones, approximately 77% found once; its top ten account for about 3.8%. V was pared by 2 bases and J by 2 bases, with 10 bases of the junction left unmatched. CDR3 length: 18 residues. Germline values: CDR1 LGHNA, CDR2 YSLEER. This receptor was obtained from a woman over 75 with acute or convalescent COVID-19. J is TRBJ2-3 and V is TRBV4-3; TRBD2 aligns across 10 bases. Sequencing was done on a sample of peripheral blood. The CDR3 DNA reads as TGCGCCAGCAGCCAACAATCCGGTAGCGGGGGGTTCACAGATACGCAGTATTTT. Residues: CASSQQSGSGGFTDTQYF.